These T cell receptor beta chains were read from a single sample in a study of cytomegalovirus exposure and HLA in healthy donors. Using immunoSEQ multiplex PCR, the repertoire was profiled, and TCRdb retains in-frame clones only, with some absent. Of about 67,000 clones listed, around four fifths are singletons. The material sequenced was PBMCs. The origin of the receptors is a man aged 35-49 years in good health and CMV-seronegative. Each CDR3 is given with its conserved first and last residue. The D gene is left open where the match is weak. Part of the rows lack a size; the others show once, few, many or a class for expanded clones.

V gene	J gene	D gene	clone size	CDR3 protein	CDR3 DNA
TRBV7-9	TRBJ1-1	NA	NA	CASSPSRELLAAFF	TGTGCCAGCAGCCCTTCCCGGGAACTACTGGCAGCTTTCTTT
TRBV7-9	TRBJ1-3	TRBD1	NA	CASSSQDRDGNTIYF	TGTGCCAGCAGCTCACAGGACAGGGACGGAAACACCATATATTTT
TRBV6-4	TRBJ2-3	TRBD2	NA	CASSTSGGGDTQYF	TGTGCCAGCAGTACTAGCGGGGGCGGGGATACGCAGTATTTT
TRBV15	TRBJ1-4	TRBD1	medium-sized	CATSRLRDSSGRGEKLFF	TGTGCCACCAGCAGATTGAGGGACAGCTCAGGTCGAGGTGAAAAACTGTTTTTT
TRBV11-3	TRBJ2-3	TRBD1	NA	CASSLGDRGHTQYF	TGTGCCAGCAGCTTAGGGGACAGGGGTCATACGCAGTATTTT
TRBV18	TRBJ1-6	NA	few	CASKGGTEKNSPLHF	TGTGCCAGCAAGGGAGGGACGGAGAAGAATTCACCCCTCCACTTT
TRBV5-5	TRBJ2-5	NA	NA	CASSLRSTAGETQYF	TGTGCCAGCAGCTTGAGGTCAACGGCGGGTGAGACCCAGTACTTC
TRBV5-1	TRBJ2-1	TRBD2	few	CASSLKGTSGFNEQFF	TGCGCCAGCAGCTTGAAAGGGACTAGCGGGTTCAATGAGCAGTTCTTC
TRBV15	TRBJ1-2	NA	NA	CATSGTMGYGYTF	TGTGCCACCAGCGGAACTATGGGCTATGGCTACACCTTC
TRBV6-1	TRBJ1-2	NA	once	CASSGAGNYGYTF	TGTGCCAGCAGTGGCGCAGGGAACTATGGCTACACCTTC
TRBV13	TRBJ2-5	TRBD1	NA	CASSYGTGPRETQYF	TGTGCCAGCAGTTACGGGACAGGGCCCCGAGAGACCCAGTACTTC
TRBV18	TRBJ1-4	NA	NA	CASSPPGDNEKLFF	TGTGCCAGCTCACCACCGGGAGATAATGAAAAACTGTTTTTT
TRBV19	TRBJ1-2	NA	NA	CASSLRQVQNYGYTF	TGTGCCAGTAGTCTCCGACAGGTGCAAAACTATGGCTACACCTTC
TRBV4-1	TRBJ2-2	NA	NA	CASSPRTLTGELFF	TGCGCCAGCAGCCCTAGGACACTCACCGGGGAGCTGTTTTTT
TRBV4-1	TRBJ2-1	TRBD1	NA	CASSQDAGDSSYNEQFF	TGCGCCAGCAGCCAAGATGCAGGGGACAGCTCCTACAATGAGCAGTTCTTC
TRBV2	TRBJ2-1	TRBD2	NA	CASSGGVSYNEQFF	TGTGCCAGTAGCGGGGGGGTCTCCTACAATGAGCAGTTCTTC
TRBV10-2	TRBJ2-5	NA	NA	CASSVEAALQETQYF	TGCGCCAGCAGTGTTGAAGCGGCCCTCCAAGAGACCCAGTACTTC
TRBV5-1	TRBJ2-1	TRBD2	NA	CASSSGLLAGGNEQFF	TGCGCCAGCAGCTCAGGTCTGCTAGCGGGGGGCAATGAGCAGTTCTTC
TRBV10-3	TRBJ2-2	NA	NA	CAISERTPTSTGELFF	TGTGCCATCAGTGAACGAACCCCAACTAGCACCGGGGAGCTGTTTTTT
TRBV5-1	TRBJ2-2	NA	NA	CASSLGRENTGELFF	TGCGCCAGCAGCTTGGGACGGGAGAACACCGGGGAGCTGTTTTTT
TRBV15	TRBJ1-1	NA	few	CATSRDLADTEAFF	TGTGCCACCAGCAGAGACCTAGCGGACACTGAAGCTTTCTTT
TRBV2	TRBJ1-1	TRBD1	NA	CASSGGQGNTEAFF	TGTGCCAGCAGTGGGGGACAGGGAAACACTGAAGCTTTCTTT
TRBV11-3	TRBJ2-3	NA	NA	CASSSPGADTQYF	TGTGCCAGCAGCAGCCCAGGGGCAGATACGCAGTATTTT
TRBV5-1	TRBJ1-3	TRBD1	NA	CASSLEGASSGNTIYF	TGCGCCAGCAGCTTGGAGGGGGCTAGCTCTGGAAACACCATATATTTT
TRBV5-6	TRBJ1-5	TRBD1	NA	CASSSGTASNQPQHF	TGTGCCAGCAGCTCCGGGACAGCTAGCAATCAGCCCCAGCATTTT
TRBV6-1	TRBJ1-1	TRBD1	NA	CASNSLQGTGSEAFF	TGTGCCAGCAACTCCTTACAGGGGACTGGCTCTGAAGCTTTCTTT
TRBV11-2	TRBJ1-3	NA	NA	CASSLDPGKGNTIYF	TGTGCCAGCAGCTTAGACCCCGGGAAAGGAAACACCATATATTTT
TRBV5-8	TRBJ1-3	NA	NA	CASSFGGNGNTIYF	TGTGCCAGCAGCTTCGGAGGGAATGGAAACACCATATATTTT
TRBV18	TRBJ2-7	NA	NA	CASSPLTGIHEQYF	TGTGCCAGCTCACCACTCACGGGGATCCACGAGCAGTACTTC
TRBV7-9	TRBJ2-7	TRBD1	NA	CSSSLGTGSYEQYF	TGTTCCAGCAGCTTAGGGACAGGGTCCTACGAGCAGTACTTC
TRBV27	TRBJ1-2	NA	NA	CASSLEFGYGYTF	TGTGCCAGCAGTTTAGAGTTCGGCTATGGCTACACCTTC
TRBV5-4	TRBJ1-2	NA	NA	CASSVGSELPLYGYTF	TGTGCCAGCAGCGTTGGATCGGAGCTCCCCCTATATGGCTACACCTTC
TRBV27	TRBJ2-6	NA	NA	CASSLSPGVGRFFHVLTF	TGTGCCAGCAGTTTAAGTCCCGGGGTAGGCCGGTTCTTCCACGTCCTGACTTTC
TRBV7-6	TRBJ2-2	NA	NA	CASRGGAPNTGELFF	TGTGCCAGCAGGGGTGGGGCCCCGAACACCGGGGAGCTGTTTTTT
TRBV5-6	TRBJ1-2	NA	NA	CASSFLGESTF	TGTGCCAGCAGCTTCCTGGGAGAGTCCACCTTC